This T cell receptor beta chain was sequenced during a study of T cell repertoires in ileal Crohn's disease. CDR1 and CDR2 from the germline V gene are SGHRS and YFSETQ. Trimming took 5 bases from V and 10 from J, leaving 13 bases between them. This CDR3 has 12 residues. A remark on this clone: Its antigen is still unknown.

Sequencing used immunoSEQ multiplex PCR; TCRdb keeps in-frame clones, though not all of them. The sample has 2,700 or so clones; roughly 77% are singletons. Indicated time point: proximal margin of the surgical specimen (macroscopically non-inflamed). The study's findings and limits: Every patient over 26.8% clonality showed endoscopic recurrence.

Input material: ileal tissue. The V call is TRBV5-1, the J call TRBJ2-1; D possibly corresponds to TRBD2 (6 bases). This TCR came from an adult with Crohn's disease. CDR3 bases: TGCGCCAGCAGTCGGGAGTATCGAGAGCAGTTCTTC. It translates to CASSREYREQFF.